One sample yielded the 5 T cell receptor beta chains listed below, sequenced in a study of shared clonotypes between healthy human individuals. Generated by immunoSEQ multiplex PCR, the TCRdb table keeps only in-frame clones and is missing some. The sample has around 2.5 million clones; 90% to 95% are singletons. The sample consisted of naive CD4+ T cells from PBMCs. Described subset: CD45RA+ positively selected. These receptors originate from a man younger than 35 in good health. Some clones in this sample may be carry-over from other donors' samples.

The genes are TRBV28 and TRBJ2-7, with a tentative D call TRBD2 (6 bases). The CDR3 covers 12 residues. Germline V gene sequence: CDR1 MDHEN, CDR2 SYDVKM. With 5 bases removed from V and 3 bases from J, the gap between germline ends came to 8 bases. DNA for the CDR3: TGTGCCAGCAGTGCGGGACTCTACGAGCAGTACTTC. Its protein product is CASSAGLYEQYF.

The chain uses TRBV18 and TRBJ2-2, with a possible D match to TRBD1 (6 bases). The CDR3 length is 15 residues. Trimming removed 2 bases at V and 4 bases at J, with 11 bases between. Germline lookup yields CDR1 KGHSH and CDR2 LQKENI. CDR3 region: CASSPNLGGTGELFF. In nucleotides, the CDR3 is TGTGCCAGCTCACCAAACCTAGGGGGCACCGGGGAGCTGTTTTTT.

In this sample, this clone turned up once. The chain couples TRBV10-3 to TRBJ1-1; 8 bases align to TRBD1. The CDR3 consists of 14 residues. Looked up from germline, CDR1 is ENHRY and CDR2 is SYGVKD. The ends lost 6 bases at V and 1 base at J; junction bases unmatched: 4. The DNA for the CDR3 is TGTGCCATCAGCACACAGGGGGGGAACACTGAAGCTTTCTTT. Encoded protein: CAISTQGGNTEAFF.

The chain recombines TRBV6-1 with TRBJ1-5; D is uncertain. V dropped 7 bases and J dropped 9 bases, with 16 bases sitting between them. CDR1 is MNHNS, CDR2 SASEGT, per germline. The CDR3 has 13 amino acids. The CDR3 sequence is CASNPGPSLPQHF. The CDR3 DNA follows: TGTGCCAGCAATCCCGGTCCCTCATTGCCCCAGCATTTT.

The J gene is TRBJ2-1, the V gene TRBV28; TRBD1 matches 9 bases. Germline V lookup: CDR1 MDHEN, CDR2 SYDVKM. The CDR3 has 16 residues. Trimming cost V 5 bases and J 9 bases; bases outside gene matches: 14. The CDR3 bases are TGTGCCAGCAGTCTCATACCGGGACAGGGAACCATTGAGCAGTTCTTC. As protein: CASSLIPGQGTIEQFF. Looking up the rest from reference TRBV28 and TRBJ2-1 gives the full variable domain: DVKVTQSSRYLVKRTGEKVFLECVQDMDHENMFWYRQDPGLGLRLIYFSYDVKMKEKGDIPEGYSVSREKKERFSLILESASTNQTSMYLCASSLIPGQGTIEQFFGPGTRLTVL.